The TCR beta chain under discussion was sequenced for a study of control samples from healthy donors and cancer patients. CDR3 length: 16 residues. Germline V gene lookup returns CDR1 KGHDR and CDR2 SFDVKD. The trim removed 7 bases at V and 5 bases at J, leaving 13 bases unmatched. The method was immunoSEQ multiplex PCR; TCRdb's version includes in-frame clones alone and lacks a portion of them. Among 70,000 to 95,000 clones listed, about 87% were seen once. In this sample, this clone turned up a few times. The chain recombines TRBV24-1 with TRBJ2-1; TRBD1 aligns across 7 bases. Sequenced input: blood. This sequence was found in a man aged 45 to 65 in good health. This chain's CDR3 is CATSSNRGSHHNEQFF. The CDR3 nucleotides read TGTGCCACCAGCAGCAACAGGGGAAGTCACCACAATGAGCAGTTCTTC.